The 26 T cell receptor beta chains presented below share a single source sample, sequenced in a study of CD4 and CD8 cells across lung adenocarcinoma regions. TCRdb re-called the PCR reads with MiXCR, one entry per CDR3 protein. The sample records 20,000 to 25,000 distinct CDR3 sequences, roughly 54% being singletons. Sequenced material: CD8+ T cells from the center of a lung tumor. The receptors come from a female donor with lung adenocarcinoma. The CD4 and CD8 labels of this study may be unreliable.

This clonotype was recorded many times. The chain links TRBV6-1 to TRBJ1-1; 7 nucleotides align to TRBD1. This CDR3 is built from 16 residues. The junction had 14 bases not matched to a gene; V was cut back by 3 bases and J by 7 bases. Germline loops: CDR1 MNHNS, CDR2 SASEGT. The CDR3 nucleotides read TGTGCCAGCAGTGATGAGACAGGGTGGCAGAGTTTTGAAGCTTTCTTT. It yields the protein CASSDETGWQSFEAFF.

This clonotype ranks as medium-sized. The rearrangement joins TRBV6-1 to TRBJ2-3; perhaps D is TRBD1 or TRBD2 (6 bases each). This CDR3 is 15 amino acids long. Germline values: CDR1 MNHNS, CDR2 SASEGT. Between the trimmed V and J ends, which lost 3 bases and 2 bases, there was a span of 12 bases. The CDR3 spells CASSDRGLYTDTQYF. The CDR3 DNA sequence: TGTGCCAGCAGTGATCGGGGGCTTTACACAGATACGCAGTATTTT.

The rearrangement links TRBV6-1 to TRBJ1-1, with D unclear. Germline V gene lookup returns CDR1 MNHNS and CDR2 SASEGT. Trimming removed 2 bases at V and 4 bases at J, with 11 bases between. The CDR3 totals 14 residues. The CDR3 here is CASSEQPAGTEAFF. CDR3 DNA: TGTGCCAGCAGTGAACAGCCGGCGGGCACTGAAGCTTTCTTT.

This clonotype was counted between two and nine times. This may be a read error: a much more frequent sequence differs by one nucleotide. The chain employs TRBV27 and TRBJ2-1, with D hard to call. The J call may be faulty, since TRBJ2-7 better matches the DNA end. Germline V gives CDR1 MNHEY, CDR2 SMNVEV (reference sequence). This CDR3 is 14 amino acids long. In DNA form, the CDR3 reads TGTGCCAGCCATTTCACTTCTGGCTACAATGAGCAGTACTTC. This codes for CASHFTSGYNEQYF.

Remarks on this clonotype: Since a much larger clone is just one base distant, this may be a read error. The chain recombines TRBV6-5 with TRBJ2-1, with 11 positions matching TRBD1. Per germline, CDR1 MNHEY and CDR2 SVGAGI. The CDR3 length is 13 residues. Losses at the gene ends were 7 bases for V and 10 bases for J; bases not matched to a gene: 6. The CDR3 here is CASIRTGGREQFF. The CDR3 DNA sequence: TGTGCCAGCATTAGGACAGGGGGCCGGGAGCAGTTCTTC.

V and J are TRBV10-2 and TRBJ1-1; no clear D gene. This CDR3 is built from 12 residues. Germline CDR1 is WSHSY and CDR2 is SAAADI. With 7 bases removed from V and 1 base from J, the gap between germline ends came to 7 bases. DNA of the CDR3: TGCGCCAGCACATCAGGGAACACTGAAGCTTTCTTT. Amino acids: CASTSGNTEAFF.

In its sample, this clonotype was seen a few times. V and J are TRBV4-1 and TRBJ1-2; 7 bases are a match to TRBD1. CDR3 length: 11 amino acids. Germline-derived CDR1 and CDR2 are MGHRA and YSYEKL. The J segment lost 8 bases and the V segment lost 7 bases, leaving 4 bases of the junction unmatched. The CDR3 is CASTQGVGYTF. CDR3 bases: TGCGCCAGCACGCAGGGGGTCGGCTACACCTTC.

This clonotype turned up a few times. The chain joins TRBV7-2 to TRBJ1-1, with TRBD1 matching 7 bases. The CDR3 totals 13 residues. V was pared by 4 bases and J by 3 bases, with 2 bases of the junction left unmatched. Germline values: CDR1 SGHTA, CDR2 FQGNSA. Here the CDR3 reads CASSWDSYTEAFF. CDR3 coding DNA: TGTGCCAGCAGCTGGGACAGCTACACTGAAGCTTTCTTT.

The chain is built from TRBV6-1 and TRBJ2-5, with D tentatively TRBD1 or TRBD2 (6 bases each). V lost 7 bases and J 11 bases, leaving 29 bases between the germline ends. Germline-derived CDR1 and CDR2 are MNHNS and SASEGT. The CDR3 runs 16 residues. The CDR3 protein is CASIEGGLQPYNEQYF. Written as DNA, the CDR3 is TGTGCCAGCATCGAAGGGGGACTCCAACCCTACAATGAGCAGTACTTC.

This clonotype turned up a few times. This may be a read error, as it is one base from a much larger clone. This CDR3 is CASSLGSSAGNEQYF. CDR3 bases: TGTGCCAGCAGTTTAGGGTCTAGCGCCGGCAATGAGCAGTACTTC. V is TRBV12-3 or TRBV12-4 and J is TRBJ2-4; possibly TRBD2 for D (6 bases). The V end lost 1 base, the J end lost 13 bases, and 20 bases lay between the germline ends. The CDR3 is 15 residues long.

The sample holds many counts of this clonotype. The rearrangement uses TRBV7-8 and TRBJ2-5; D is possibly TRBD2 (6 bases). The CDR3 consists of 13 residues. Germline V CDR1 and CDR2: SGHVS, FQNEAQ. Trimming removed 7 bases at V and 4 bases at J, with 13 bases between. CDR3 sequence: CASKLAHGETQYF. DNA for the CDR3: TGTGCCAGCAAACTAGCCCACGGAGAGACCCAGTACTTC.

The chain has TRBV4-1 and TRBJ2-2; D may be TRBD1 (5 bases). This CDR3 contains 13 residues. Germline loops: CDR1 MGHRA, CDR2 YSYEKL. V was trimmed by 4 bases and J by 5 bases, leaving 8 bases between them. CDR3 residues: CASSPTGTGELFF. DNA of the CDR3: TGCGCCAGCAGCCCAACAGGAACCGGGGAGCTGTTTTTT.

This clonotype is large in the sample. CDR3 nucleotide sequence: TGCGCCAGCAGTGACCTCGGGACAGGGGGTTGGAATGAGCAGTTCTTC. Translated, it gives CASSDLGTGGWNEQFF. The chain is built from TRBV10-1 and TRBJ2-1; 11 bases agree with TRBD1. Germline CDR1 is WNHNN and CDR2 is SYGVQD (reference sequence). V shed 3 bases and J 7 bases; nucleotides not matched to a gene: 8. The CDR3 has 16 residues.

In DNA, the CDR3 is TGCGCGGGGAGCGGGGGCGGGGGCCGGGAGACGCAGTACTTC. This gives the protein CAGSGGGGRETQYF. The rearrangement joins TRBV10-2 to TRBJ2-3, with 8 bases matching TRBD2. The J call may be incorrect, as the DNA end agrees better with TRBJ2-7. The CDR3 sequence is 14 residues long. Germline loops: CDR1 WSHSY, CDR2 SAAADI.

This clonotype was seen a single time. One end of the junction fails to match germline, which may point to a read error. The J gene is TRBJ2-3, the V gene TRBV27, with TRBD2 as a possible D gene (5 bases). The CDR3 runs to 13 residues. Germline-derived CDR1 and CDR2 are MNHEY and SMNVEV (reference sequence). The CDR3 coding sequence is TGTGCCAGGAGGCCGCGGGCGAGGGATACGCAGTATTTC. Its protein product is CARRPRARDTQYF.

This clonotype was counted a few times. A read error is possible here, since a much larger clone lies one base away. The V and J genes are TRBV25-1 and TRBJ2-1; 7 bases are shared with TRBD1. Germline V lookup: CDR1 MGHDK, CDR2 SYGVNS. V lost 0 bases and J lost 13; bases outside the gene matches: 21. The CDR3 is 18 residues long. CDR3 DNA sequence: TGTGCCAGCAGTGAATATATAGGGGGACAGCTGAACCAAGAGACCCAGTTCTTC. Translating gives CASSEYIGGQLNQETQFF.

Concerning this clonotype itself: One junction end does not reproduce the germline sequence, and a read error may be involved. The chain employs TRBV6-1 and TRBJ2-4; D might be TRBD2 (6 bases). CDR1 MNHNS and CDR2 SASEGT come from the germline V gene. There are 14 residues in the CDR3. The CDR3 here is CASWGERAKNMQYF. CDR3 DNA sequence: TGTGCCAGCTGGGGGGAGAGAGCCAAAAACATGCAGTACTTC.

Sample share makes this clonotype medium-sized. This sequence joins TRBV6-1 and TRBJ1-6; 7 bases match TRBD1. V shed 4 bases, J shed 7 bases, and the junction held 7 bases outside the gene matches. In germline, CDR1 is MNHNS, CDR2 SASEGT. The CDR3 totals 15 residues. CDR3 protein: CASSARQGVNSPLHF. The CDR3 nucleotides are TGTGCCAGCAGTGCCCGACAGGGTGTGAATTCACCCCTCCACTTT.

This chain connects TRBV12-3 or TRBV12-4 to TRBJ2-3, with 12 positions matching TRBD1. The J call may not be correct, given that the DNA end is closer to TRBJ2-7. The CDR3 length is 18 residues. The CDR3 loop is CASSGPGTGGRNKETQYF. DNA for the CDR3: TGTGCCAGCAGTGGTCCGGGGACAGGGGGCCGGAACAAAGAGACGCAGTACTTC.

Details on this clonotype: An end of the junction does not agree with germline; a read error may underlie this. V and J are TRBV27 and TRBJ2-4, with a possible D match to TRBD2 (6 bases). This CDR3 is built from 13 residues. In germline, CDR1 is MNHEY, CDR2 SMNVEV (reference sequence). The CDR3 loop is CATGVCGIDIQYF. CDR3 nucleotide sequence: TGTGCCACCGGAGTTTGCGGGATAGACATTCAGTATTTC.

V usage is TRBV27 and J usage is TRBJ2-4; perhaps D is TRBD1 or TRBD2 (5 bases each). The CDR3 is 16 residues long. Germline V CDR1 and CDR2: MNHEY, SMNVEV (reference sequence). Trimming took off 2 bases at V and 1 base at J, with 12 bases between the two ends. In DNA form, the CDR3 reads TGTGCCAGCAGTTTAGGTGAGGGGTACGCCAAAAACATTCAGTACTTC. Its protein is CASSLGEGYAKNIQYF.

The V call is TRBV12-3 or TRBV12-4, the J call TRBJ1-2; D is unclear. V was trimmed by 8 bases and J by 6 bases, leaving 10 bases between them. The CDR3 length is 11 residues. The CDR3 DNA follows: TGTGCCAGCCGAGGCCCCAATGGCTACACCTTC. Translated, it gives CASRGPNGYTF.

The chain carries TRBV6-5 and TRBJ2-6; D gene unclear. Trimming left V 2 bases short and J 2 bases short, with 13 bases between. The CDR3 length is 17 residues. The V gene's germline CDR1 is MNHEY and CDR2 SVGAGI. CDR3 residues: CASSYGRWVTGANVLTF. The CDR3 region has the DNA TGTGCCAGCAGTTACGGTCGGTGGGTGACTGGGGCCAACGTCCTGACTTTC.

This clonotype came up once. A read error may account for a junction end that differs from germline. This sequence joins TRBV6-1 and TRBJ2-3; D gene unclear. The germline V gene encodes CDR1 MNHNS and CDR2 SASEGT. The CDR3 extends over 14 amino acids. The CDR3 sequence: CASTGLAGTNTQYF. CDR3 coding DNA: TGTGCCAGCACGGGTCTGGCCGGCACAAATACTCAGTACTTT.

This clonotype was picked up a small number of times. The chain links TRBV6-1 to TRBJ2-1, with 14 bases matching TRBD2. Germline loops: CDR1 MNHNS, CDR2 SASEGT. This CDR3 has 18 residues. Trimming removed 6 bases from V and 1 base from J; junction bases left unmatched: 8. This chain's CDR3 is CASRKTSGGVPSYNEQFF. The DNA for the CDR3 is TGTGCCAGCAGAAAGACTAGCGGGGGGGTACCTTCCTACAATGAGCAGTTCTTC.

V gene TRBV6-5 combines with J gene TRBJ2-4, with 9 nucleotides matching TRBD2. The DNA end is a closer match to TRBJ2-1, so the J assignment may be wrong. CDR1 and CDR2 (germline): MNHEY, SVGAGI. The CDR3 totals 15 residues. CDR3: CASSYSPTSGYEQFF. CDR3 in DNA: TGTGCCAGCAGTTACTCGCCGACTAGCGGCTACGAGCAGTTCTTC.